A selection of T cell receptor beta chains follows, all from one sample in a study of T cell changes during pregnancy in multiple sclerosis. Clones were read by immunoSEQ multiplex PCR, and TCRdb kept only the in-frame ones, dropping some. Of around 63,000 clones in the sample, 80% to 95% were seen once. Material: peripheral blood, obtained in the third trimester of pregnancy. Receptor source: a female donor in good health, enrolled as a control in a pregnancy study. CDR3s include the opening cysteine and the closing phenylalanine or tryptophan. A D gene is named only where the DNA matches it firmly. Clone size is stated in some rows and not others, as once, few, many or a class when expanded.

TRBJ2-7 . TRBD1 TRBV12-5 CASGPPRGPSYEQYF TGTGCTAGTGGTCCTCCCAGGGGGCCGTCCTACGAGCAGTACTTC
TRBJ2-1 . TRBD1 TRBV5-1 CASGQGVNEQFF TGCGCCAGCGGACAGGGTGTGAATGAGCAGTTCTTC
TRBJ1-1 . TRBD1 TRBV6-1 CASNATGGKGTEAFF TGTGCCAGCAATGCCACAGGGGGCAAAGGCACTGAAGCTTTCTTT
TRBJ2-7 few . TRBV30 CAWTFGGEQYF TGTGCCTGGACTTTTGGCGGCGAGCAGTACTTC
TRBJ2-1 . . TRBV4-2 CASSQDLRGAAGSHEQFF TGTGCCAGCAGCCAAGATCTACGGGGGGCAGCCGGGAGCCATGAGCAGTTCTTC
TRBJ2-6 once . TRBV28 CASSLSPGQGFSGANVLTF TGTGCCAGCAGTTTATCCCCGGGACAAGGCTTCTCTGGGGCCAACGTCCTGACTTTC
TRBJ1-1 . . TRBV7-2 CASSFYLPLGAEAFF TGTGCCAGCAGCTTTTACCTACCACTCGGGGCTGAAGCTTTCTTT
TRBJ1-1 . . TRBV6-5 CASSRGTTEAFF TGTGCCAGCAGCCGGGGGACCACTGAAGCTTTCTTT
TRBJ1-1 . TRBD1 TRBV28 CASSLRDRWNTEAFF TGTGCCAGCAGTTTAAGGGACAGATGGAACACTGAAGCTTTCTTT
TRBJ1-2 . . TRBV19 CASSIVQGSGYTF TGTGCCAGTAGTATAGTACAGGGTAGTGGCTACACCTTC
TRBJ1-1 . TRBD1 TRBV28 CASSVPGQGFTEAFF TGTGCCAGCAGTGTACCGGGACAGGGTTTCACTGAAGCTTTCTTT
TRBJ2-1 . TRBD2 TRBV7-2 CASSMGLAAVNEQFF TGTGCCAGCAGCATGGGACTAGCGGCGGTCAATGAGCAGTTCTTC
TRBJ1-3 . TRBD1 TRBV18 CASSPPGQGVNTIYF TGTGCCAGCTCACCTCCGGGACAGGGTGTAAACACCATATATTTT
TRBJ1-5 . TRBD1 TRBV12-5 CASGLGVQGSPQHF TGTGCTAGTGGTTTGGGAGTACAGGGGTCACCCCAGCATTTT
TRBJ1-1 . . TRBV28 CASSLFLTAGYTEAFF TGTGCCAGCAGTTTATTTCTTACGGCGGGATACACTGAAGCTTTCTTT
TRBJ2-7 . TRBD1 TRBV19 CASSMDRAISYEQYF TGTGCCAGTAGTATGGACAGGGCCATCTCCTACGAGCAGTACTTC
TRBJ2-5 . . TRBV11-3 CASSLERGDRETQYF TGTGCCAGCAGCTTAGAACGGGGAGATAGAGAGACCCAGTACTTC
TRBJ2-7 . TRBD1 TRBV14 CASSQRSGQGVYEQYF TGTGCCAGCAGCCAACGGTCGGGACAGGGGGTCTACGAGCAGTACTTC
TRBJ2-2 . TRBD2 TRBV5-8 CASSRRSGVSNTGELFF TGTGCCAGCAGCCGGCGGAGCGGGGTGTCGAACACCGGGGAGCTGTTTTTT
TRBJ2-1 . . TRBV29-1 CSVESGMVFF TGCAGCGTTGAGTCGGGGATGGTGTTCTTC
TRBJ2-1 once TRBD2 TRBV4-3 CASSQVTSGGYNEQFF TGCGCCAGCAGCCAAGTGACTAGCGGGGGATACAATGAGCAGTTCTTC
TRBJ2-4 . TRBD1 TRBV5-1 CASSFGTDQNIQYF TGCGCCAGCAGCTTCGGGACAGATCAAAACATTCAGTACTTC
TRBJ1-2 once . TRBV5-6 CASSSGTTSGYTF TGTGCCAGCAGCTCGGGGACAACTAGTGGCTACACCTTC